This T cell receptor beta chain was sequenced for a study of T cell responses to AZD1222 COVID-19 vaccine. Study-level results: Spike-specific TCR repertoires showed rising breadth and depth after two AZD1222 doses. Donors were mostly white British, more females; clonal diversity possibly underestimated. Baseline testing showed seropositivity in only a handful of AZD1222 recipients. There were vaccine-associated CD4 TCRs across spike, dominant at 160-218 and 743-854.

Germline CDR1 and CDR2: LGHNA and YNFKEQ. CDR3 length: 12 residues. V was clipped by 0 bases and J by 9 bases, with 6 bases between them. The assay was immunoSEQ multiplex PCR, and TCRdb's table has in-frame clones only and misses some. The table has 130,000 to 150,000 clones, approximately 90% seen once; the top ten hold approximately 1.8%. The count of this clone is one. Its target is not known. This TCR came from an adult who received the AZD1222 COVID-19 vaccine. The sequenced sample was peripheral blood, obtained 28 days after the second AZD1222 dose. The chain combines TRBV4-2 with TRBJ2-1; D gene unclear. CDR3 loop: CASSQDTVEQFF. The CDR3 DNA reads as TGTGCCAGCAGCCAAGACACAGTTGAGCAGTTCTTC.